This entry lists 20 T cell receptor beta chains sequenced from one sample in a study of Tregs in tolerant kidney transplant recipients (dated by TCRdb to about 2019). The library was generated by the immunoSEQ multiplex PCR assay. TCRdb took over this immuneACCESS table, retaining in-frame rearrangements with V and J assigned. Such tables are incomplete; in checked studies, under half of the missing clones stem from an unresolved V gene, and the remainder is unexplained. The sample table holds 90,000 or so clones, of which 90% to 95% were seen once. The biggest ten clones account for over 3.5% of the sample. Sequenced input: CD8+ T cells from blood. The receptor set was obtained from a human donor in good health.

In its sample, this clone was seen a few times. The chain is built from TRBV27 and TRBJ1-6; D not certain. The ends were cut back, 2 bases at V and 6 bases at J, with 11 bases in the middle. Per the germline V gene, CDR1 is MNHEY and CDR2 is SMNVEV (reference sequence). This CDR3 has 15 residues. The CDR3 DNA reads TGTGCCAGCAGTTTAACGGAGGTCCTTAATTCACCCCTCCACTTT. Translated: CASSLTEVLNSPLHF.

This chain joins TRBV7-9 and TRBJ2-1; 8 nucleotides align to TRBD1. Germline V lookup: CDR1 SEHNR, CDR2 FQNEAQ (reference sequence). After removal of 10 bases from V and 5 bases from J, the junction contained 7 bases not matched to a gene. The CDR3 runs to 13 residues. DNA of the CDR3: TGTGCCATCCCAAGACAGGGGAACAATGAGCAGTTCTTC. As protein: CAIPRQGNNEQFF.

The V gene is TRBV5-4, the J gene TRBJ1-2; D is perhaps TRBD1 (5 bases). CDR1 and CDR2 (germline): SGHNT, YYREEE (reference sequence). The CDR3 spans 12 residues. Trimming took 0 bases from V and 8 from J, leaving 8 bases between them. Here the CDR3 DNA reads TGTGCCAGCAGCTTGGACAGGTACGGCTACACCTTC. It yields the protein CASSLDRYGYTF.

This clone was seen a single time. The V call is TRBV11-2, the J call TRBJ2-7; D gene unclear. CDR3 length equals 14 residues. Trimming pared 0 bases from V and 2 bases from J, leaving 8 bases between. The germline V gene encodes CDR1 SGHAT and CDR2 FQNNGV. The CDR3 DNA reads TGTGCCAGCAGCTTAGAGGACGGCCCCTACGAGCAGTACTTC. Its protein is CASSLEDGPYEQYF.

The DNA for the CDR3 is TGTGCCAGCAGCTCGGGAGGACAGGGGACCACCGGGGAGCTGTTTTTT. As protein: CASSSGGQGTTGELFF. V and J are TRBV7-9 and TRBJ2-2; 9 positions match TRBD1. The germline gives CDR1 SEHNR, CDR2 FQNEAQ (reference sequence). CDR3 length: 16 amino acids. J lost 4 bases, V lost 4 bases, and 7 bases had no gene match.

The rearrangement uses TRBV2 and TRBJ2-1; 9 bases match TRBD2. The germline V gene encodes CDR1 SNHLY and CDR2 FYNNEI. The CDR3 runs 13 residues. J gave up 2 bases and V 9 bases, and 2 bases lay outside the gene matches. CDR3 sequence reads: CASSGSAYNEQFF. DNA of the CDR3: TGTGCCAGTAGCGGGAGCGCCTACAATGAGCAGTTCTTC.

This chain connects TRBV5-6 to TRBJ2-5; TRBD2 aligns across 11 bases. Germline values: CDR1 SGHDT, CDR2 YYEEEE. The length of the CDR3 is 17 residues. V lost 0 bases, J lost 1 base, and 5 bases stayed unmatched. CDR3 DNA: TGTGCCAGCAGCTTGGGACTAGCGGGACCCATCCAAGAGACCCAGTACTTC. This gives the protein CASSLGLAGPIQETQYF. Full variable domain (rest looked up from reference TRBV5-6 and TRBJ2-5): DAGVTQSPTHLIKTRGQQVTLRCSPKSGHDTVSWYQQALGQGPQFIFQYYEEEERQRGNFPDRFSGHQFPNYSSELNVNALLLGDSALYLCASSLGLAGPIQETQYFGPGTRLLVL.

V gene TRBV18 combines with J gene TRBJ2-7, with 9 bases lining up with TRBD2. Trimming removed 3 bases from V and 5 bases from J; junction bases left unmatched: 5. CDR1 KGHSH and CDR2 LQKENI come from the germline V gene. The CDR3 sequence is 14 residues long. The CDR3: CASSPGGGADEQYF. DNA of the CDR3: TGTGCCAGCTCACCCGGCGGGGGGGCCGACGAGCAGTACTTC.

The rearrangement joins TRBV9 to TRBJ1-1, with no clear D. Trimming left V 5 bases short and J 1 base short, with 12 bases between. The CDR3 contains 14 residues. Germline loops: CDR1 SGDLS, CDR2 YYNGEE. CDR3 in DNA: TGTGCCAGCAGTCCGTGGGAGACGAACACTGAAGCTTTCTTT. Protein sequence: CASSPWETNTEAFF. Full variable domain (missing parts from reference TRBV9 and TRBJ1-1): DSGVTQTPKHLITATGQRVTLRCSPRSGDLSVYWYQQSLDQGLQFLIQYYNGEERAKGNILERFSAQQFPDLHSELNLSSLELGDSALYFCASSPWETNTEAFFGQGTRLTVV.

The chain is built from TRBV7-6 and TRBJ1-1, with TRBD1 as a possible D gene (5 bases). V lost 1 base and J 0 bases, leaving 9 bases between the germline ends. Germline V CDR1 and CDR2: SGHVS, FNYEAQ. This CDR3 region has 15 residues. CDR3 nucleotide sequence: TGTGCCAGCAGCTTAGTCGGGGGTATGAACACTGAAGCTTTCTTT. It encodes CASSLVGGMNTEAFF.

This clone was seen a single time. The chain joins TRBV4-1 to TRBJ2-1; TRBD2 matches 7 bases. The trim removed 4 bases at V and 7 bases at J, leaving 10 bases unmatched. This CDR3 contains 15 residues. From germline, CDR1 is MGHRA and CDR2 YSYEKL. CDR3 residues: CASSPYPQGGNEQFF. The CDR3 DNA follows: TGCGCCAGCAGCCCCTATCCCCAGGGAGGGAATGAGCAGTTCTTC.

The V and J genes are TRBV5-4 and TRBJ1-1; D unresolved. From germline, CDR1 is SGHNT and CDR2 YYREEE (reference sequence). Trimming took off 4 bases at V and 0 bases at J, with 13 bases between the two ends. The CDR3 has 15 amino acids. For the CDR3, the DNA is TGTGCCAGCAGCCCCTTCCGGGGTTTGAACACTGAAGCTTTCTTT. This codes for CASSPFRGLNTEAFF.

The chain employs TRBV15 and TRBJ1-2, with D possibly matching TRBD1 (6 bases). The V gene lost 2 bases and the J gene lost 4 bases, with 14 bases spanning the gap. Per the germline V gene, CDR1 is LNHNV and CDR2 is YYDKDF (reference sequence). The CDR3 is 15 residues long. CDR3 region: CATSRSSTGAYGYTF. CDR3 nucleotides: TGTGCCACCAGCAGAAGTTCGACAGGAGCCTATGGCTACACCTTC.

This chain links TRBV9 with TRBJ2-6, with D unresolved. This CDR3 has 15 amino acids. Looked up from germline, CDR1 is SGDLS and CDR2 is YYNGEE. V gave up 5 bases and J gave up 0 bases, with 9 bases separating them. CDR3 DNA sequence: TGTGCCAGCAGGGAGAAGAGCTCTGGGGCCAACGTCCTGACTTTC. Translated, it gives CASREKSSGANVLTF.

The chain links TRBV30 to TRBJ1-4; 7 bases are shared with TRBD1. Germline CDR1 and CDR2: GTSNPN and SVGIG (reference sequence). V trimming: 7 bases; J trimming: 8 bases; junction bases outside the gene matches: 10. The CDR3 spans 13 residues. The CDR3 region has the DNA TGTGCCTATGACCGACAGGGCGGCGAAAAACTGTTTTTT. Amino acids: CAYDRQGGEKLFF.

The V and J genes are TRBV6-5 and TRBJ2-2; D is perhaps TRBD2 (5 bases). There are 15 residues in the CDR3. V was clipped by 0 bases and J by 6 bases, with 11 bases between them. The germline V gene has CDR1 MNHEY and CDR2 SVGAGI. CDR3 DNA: TGTGCCAGCAGTTACTCAGCTGGAGGTTCCGGGGAGCTGTTTTTT. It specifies CASSYSAGGSGELFF.

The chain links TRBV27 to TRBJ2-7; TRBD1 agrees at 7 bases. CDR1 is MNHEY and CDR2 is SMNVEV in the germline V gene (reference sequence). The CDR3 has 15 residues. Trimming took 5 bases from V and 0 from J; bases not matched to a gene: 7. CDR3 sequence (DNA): TGTGCCAGCAGTACACAGGGGTTCGGCTCCTACGAGCAGTACTTC. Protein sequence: CASSTQGFGSYEQYF.

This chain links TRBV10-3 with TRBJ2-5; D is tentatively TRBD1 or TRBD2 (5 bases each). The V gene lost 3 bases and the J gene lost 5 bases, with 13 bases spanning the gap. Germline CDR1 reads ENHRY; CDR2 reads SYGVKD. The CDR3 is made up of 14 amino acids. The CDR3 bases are TGTGCCATCAGTGATAGGGGAGTCCGGGAGACCCAGTACTTC. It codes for CAISDRGVRETQYF.

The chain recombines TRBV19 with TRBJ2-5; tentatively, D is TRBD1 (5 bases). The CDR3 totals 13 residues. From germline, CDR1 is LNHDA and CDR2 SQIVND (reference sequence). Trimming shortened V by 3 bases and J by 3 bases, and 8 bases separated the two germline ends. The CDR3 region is CASSIDSEETQYF. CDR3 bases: TGTGCCAGTAGTATCGACAGCGAAGAGACCCAGTACTTC.

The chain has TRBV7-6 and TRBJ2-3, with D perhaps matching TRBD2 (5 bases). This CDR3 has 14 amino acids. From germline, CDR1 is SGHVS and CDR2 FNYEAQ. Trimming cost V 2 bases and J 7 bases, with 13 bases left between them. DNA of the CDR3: TGTGCCAGCAGCTTAAACAGCGGCCGACATACGCAGTATTTT. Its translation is CASSLNSGRHTQYF.